Listed here is a single TCR beta chain. V lost 4 bases and J 4 bases, leaving 11 bases between the germline ends. The germline gives CDR1 SGHTA, CDR2 FQGNSA. The CDR3 consists of 13 residues. One entry per CDR3 protein, called by TCRdb with MiXCR from the RT-PCR reads. The profile covers approximately 720,000 distinct CDR3 sequences, with 14% appearing a single time and around 3.3% taken by the ten largest. The clonotype comes from a female donor in good health, serving as a healthy control. The rearrangement uses TRBV7-2 and TRBJ2-7; the D is unclear. Sequenced material: memory CD4+ T cells from blood. CDR3: CASSSPPIYEQYF. DNA of the CDR3: TGTGCCAGCAGCTCTCCTCCGATTTACGAGCAGTACTTC.